This T cell receptor beta chain was captured in a study of shared T cell receptors in the human thymus. Sequencing was performed with immunoSEQ multiplex PCR; in TCRdb, only in-frame clones are kept and a portion is missing. Found here are about 660,000 clones, roughly 88% of them singletons; the top ten hold 0.0095% to 0.013%. With V trimmed by 2 bases and J by 10 bases, 12 bases remained unmatched. In germline, CDR1 is GTSNPN, CDR2 SVGIG (reference sequence). CDR3 size: 15 residues. This same sample was also part of a study on human thymus T cells. As reported in that work: Usage of V and J genes appeared biased in thymic and blood repertoires.

The chain joins TRBV30 to TRBJ2-1, with 9 positions matching TRBD1. Sequenced input: thymocytes. The sequence derives from a boy less than two years old with a congenital heart defect. CDR3 amino acids: CAWSPPGQGGSEQFF. The CDR3 DNA sequence: TGTGCCTGGAGTCCACCGGGACAGGGAGGTAGCGAGCAGTTCTTC.